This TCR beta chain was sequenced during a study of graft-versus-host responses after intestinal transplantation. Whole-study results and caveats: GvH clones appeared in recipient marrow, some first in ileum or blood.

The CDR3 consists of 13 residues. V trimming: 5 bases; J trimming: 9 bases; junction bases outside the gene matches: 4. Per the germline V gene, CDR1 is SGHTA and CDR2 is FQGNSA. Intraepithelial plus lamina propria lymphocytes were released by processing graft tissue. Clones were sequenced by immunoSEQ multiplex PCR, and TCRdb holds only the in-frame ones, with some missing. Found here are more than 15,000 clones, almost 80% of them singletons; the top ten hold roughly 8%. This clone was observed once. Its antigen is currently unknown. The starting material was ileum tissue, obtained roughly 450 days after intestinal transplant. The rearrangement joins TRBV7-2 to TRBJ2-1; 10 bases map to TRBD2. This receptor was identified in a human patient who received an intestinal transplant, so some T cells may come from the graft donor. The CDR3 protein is CASSPAGGGEQFF. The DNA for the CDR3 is TGTGCCAGCAGCCCAGCGGGAGGGGGTGAGCAGTTCTTC. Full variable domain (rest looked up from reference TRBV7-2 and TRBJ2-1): GAGVSQSPSNKVTEKGKDVELRCDPISGHTALYWYRQSLGQGLEFLIYFQGNSAPDKSGLPSDRFSAERTGGSVSTLTIQRTQQEDSAVYLCASSPAGGGEQFFGPGTRLTVL.